Sequencing of this T cell receptor (beta chain) was carried out in a study of esophageal squamous cell carcinoma under preoperative chemotherapy. Study information: Both tumor-infiltrating lymphocytes and peripheral blood T cells had their TCR repertoires profiled. Overall study results and limits: Paclitaxel-nedaplatin therapy caused immediate, substantial clonotype frequency changes.

Using its own MiXCR run on the PCR reads, TCRdb lists one record per CDR3 protein. There are 6,400 or so distinct CDR3 sequences in the sample; less than 40% occur only once, and more than 13% lies in the top ten. The CDR3 spans 12 residues. Germline CDR1 is MNHEY and CDR2 is SMNVEV (reference sequence). This clonotype counts as medium-sized. The antigen remains undetermined. The time point here: before preoperative PTX-NDP chemotherapy. Patients received paclitaxel-nedaplatin as preoperative chemotherapy before surgery. The specimen was obtained from a patient given preoperative chemotherapy. This TCR was recovered from a human donor with esophageal squamous cell carcinoma. The donor label of this sample is uncertain. This chain connects TRBV27 to TRBJ2-1; D ambiguous. The tail of the sequence fits TRBJ2-7 better, so the J call may be wrong. The CDR3 spells CASKAGLNEQYF. For the CDR3, the DNA is TGTGCCAGCAAGGCAGGCCTCAATGAGCAGTACTTC.